This T cell receptor beta chain was documented in a study of response to subunit inactivated influenza vaccine. Germline assignment: CDR1 SGDLS and CDR2 YYNGEE. The CDR3 spans 16 residues. Trimming cost V 0 bases and J 5 bases, with 14 bases left between them. This clonotype occurred a few times. One entry per CDR3 protein, called by TCRdb with MiXCR from the RT-PCR reads. The sample has roughly 620,000 distinct CDR3 sequences, approximately 10% seen once. These data also formed part of another study, on T cells expressing NK-cell markers. From that study: Template switching by 5'RACE with UMIs generated the TCR beta cDNA. An anti-gamma-delta TCR antibody was added in several experiments. It restricted sorting to alpha-beta TCR-expressing T cells. Four of the donors also had these clonotypes leading their CD3+CD56-NKG2C+ fraction.

This TCR was recovered from a man aged 45-65 years who received an inactivated influenza vaccine. The sample consisted of PBMCs from blood, taken on the day of vaccination. The chain combines TRBV9 with TRBJ2-2; no clear D. The CDR3 spells CASSVEFQVGTGELFF. CDR3 DNA: TGTGCCAGCAGCGTAGAATTTCAAGTGGGGACCGGGGAGCTGTTTTTT.